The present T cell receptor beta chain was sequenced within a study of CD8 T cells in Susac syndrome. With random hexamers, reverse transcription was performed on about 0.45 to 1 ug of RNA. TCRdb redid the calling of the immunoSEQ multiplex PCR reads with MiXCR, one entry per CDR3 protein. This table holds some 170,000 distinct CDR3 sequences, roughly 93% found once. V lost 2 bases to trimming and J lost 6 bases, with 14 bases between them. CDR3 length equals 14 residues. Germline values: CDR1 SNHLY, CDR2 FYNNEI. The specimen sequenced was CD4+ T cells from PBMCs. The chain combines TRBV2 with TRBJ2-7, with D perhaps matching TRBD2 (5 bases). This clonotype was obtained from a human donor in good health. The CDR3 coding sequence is TGTGCCAGCAGTGAATGGCTAGTCCGGGGCGAGCAGTACTTC. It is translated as CASSEWLVRGEQYF.